Below are 3 T cell receptor beta chains sequenced from a single sample in a study of T cell changes during pregnancy in multiple sclerosis. The data were produced by immunoSEQ multiplex PCR, yet TCRdb's version contains in-frame clones alone and is incomplete. The data hold approximately 110,000 clones, with approximately 93% observed a single time. Sequences were derived from peripheral blood, sampled after pregnancy. Receptor source: a female donor with multiple sclerosis, enrolled in a pregnancy study.

The chain combines TRBV9 with TRBJ2-1; 8 positions match TRBD2. Germline V gives CDR1 SGDLS, CDR2 YYNGEE. The J segment lost 7 bases and the V segment lost 3 bases, leaving 12 bases of the junction unmatched. This CDR3 spans 16 amino acids. CDR3: CASSGQGLAPGNEQFF. The CDR3 DNA sequence: TGTGCCAGCAGCGGCCAAGGACTAGCCCCTGGGAATGAGCAGTTCTTC.

This clone was found a few times. The chain uses TRBV4-1 and TRBJ1-6; D not certain. The CDR3 runs 16 residues. Germline V lookup: CDR1 MGHRA, CDR2 YSYEKL. V lost 0 bases to trimming and J lost 0 bases, with 6 bases between them. CDR3 protein: CASSQDWSSYNSPLHF. For the CDR3, the DNA is TGCGCCAGCAGCCAAGATTGGAGCTCCTATAATTCACCCCTCCACTTT.

V and J are TRBV7-3 and TRBJ2-3, with 11 positions matching TRBD2. CDR3 length: 15 residues. Germline trimming cut 4 bases from V and 2 bases from J; bases unmatched to any gene: 2. Germline CDR1 reads SGHTA; CDR2 reads FQGTGA. The CDR3 loop is CASSSSGGFTDTQYF. The CDR3, as DNA: TGTGCCAGCAGCTCTAGCGGGGGGTTCACAGATACGCAGTATTTT.